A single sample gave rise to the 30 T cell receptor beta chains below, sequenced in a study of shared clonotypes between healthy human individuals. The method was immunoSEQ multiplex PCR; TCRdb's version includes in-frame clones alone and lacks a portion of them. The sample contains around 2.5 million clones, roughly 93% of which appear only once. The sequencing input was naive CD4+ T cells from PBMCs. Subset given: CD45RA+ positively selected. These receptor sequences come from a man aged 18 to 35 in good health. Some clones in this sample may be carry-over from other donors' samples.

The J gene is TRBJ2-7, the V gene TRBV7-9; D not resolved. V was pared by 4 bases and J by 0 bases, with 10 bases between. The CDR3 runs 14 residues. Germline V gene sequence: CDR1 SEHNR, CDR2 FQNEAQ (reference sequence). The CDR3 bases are TGTGCCAGCAGCTCCAGTATTTTCTCCTACGAGCAGTACTTC. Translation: CASSSSIFSYEQYF.

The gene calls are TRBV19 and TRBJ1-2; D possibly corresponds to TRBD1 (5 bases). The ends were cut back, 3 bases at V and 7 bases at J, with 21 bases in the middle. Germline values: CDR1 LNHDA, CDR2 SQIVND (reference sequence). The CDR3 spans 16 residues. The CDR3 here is CASSIGTGQGGGGYTF. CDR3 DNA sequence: TGTGCCAGTAGTATTGGCACCGGGCAGGGCGGCGGTGGCTACACCTTC. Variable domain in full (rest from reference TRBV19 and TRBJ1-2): DGGITQSPKYLFRKEGQNVTLSCEQNLNHDAMYWYRQDPGQGLRLIYYSQIVNDFQKGDIAEGYSVSREKKESFPLTVTSAQKNPTAFYLCASSIGTGQGGGGYTFGSGTRLTVV.

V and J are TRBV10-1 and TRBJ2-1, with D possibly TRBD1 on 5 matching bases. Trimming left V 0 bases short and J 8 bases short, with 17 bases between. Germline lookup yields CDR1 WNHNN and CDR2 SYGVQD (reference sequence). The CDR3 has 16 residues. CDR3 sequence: CASSESGAGRVDEQFF. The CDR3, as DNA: TGCGCCAGCAGTGAGTCAGGGGCAGGGCGAGTGGATGAGCAGTTCTTC.

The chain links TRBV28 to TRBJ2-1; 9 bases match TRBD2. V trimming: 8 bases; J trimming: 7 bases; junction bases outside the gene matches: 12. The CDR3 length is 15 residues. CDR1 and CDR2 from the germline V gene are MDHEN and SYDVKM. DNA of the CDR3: TGTGCCAGCCTGCAGTGGCGGGAGGGCCTAAATGAGCAGTTCTTC. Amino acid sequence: CASLQWREGLNEQFF.

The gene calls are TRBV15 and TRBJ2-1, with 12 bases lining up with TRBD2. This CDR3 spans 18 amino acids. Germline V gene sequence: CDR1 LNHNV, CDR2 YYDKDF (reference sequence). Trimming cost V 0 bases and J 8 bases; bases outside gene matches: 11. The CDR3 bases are TGTGCCACCAGCAGAGATCCTACGACTAGCGGGAGTTTACATGAGCAGTTCTTC. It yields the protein CATSRDPTTSGSLHEQFF. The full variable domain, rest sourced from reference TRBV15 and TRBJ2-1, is DAMVIQNPRYQVTQFGKPVTLSCSQTLNHNVMYWYQQKSSQAPKLLFHYYDKDFNNEADTPDNFQSRRPNTSFCFLDIRSPGLGDTAMYLCATSRDPTTSGSLHEQFFGPGTRLTVL.

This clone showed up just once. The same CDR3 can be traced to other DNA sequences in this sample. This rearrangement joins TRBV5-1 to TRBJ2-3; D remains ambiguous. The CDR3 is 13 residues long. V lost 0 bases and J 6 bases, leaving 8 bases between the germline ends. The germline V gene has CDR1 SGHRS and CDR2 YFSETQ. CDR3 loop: CASSLAVEDTQYF. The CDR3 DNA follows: TGCGCCAGCAGCTTGGCCGTGGAGGATACGCAGTATTTT.

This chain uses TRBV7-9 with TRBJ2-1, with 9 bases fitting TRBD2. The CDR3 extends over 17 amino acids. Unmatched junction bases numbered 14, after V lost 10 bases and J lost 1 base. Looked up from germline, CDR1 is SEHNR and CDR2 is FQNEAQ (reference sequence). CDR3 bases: TGTGCCACAGCGGGGGCGGGAGGGCGGAGGTCCTACAATGAGCAGTTCTTC. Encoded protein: CATAGAGGRRSYNEQFF.

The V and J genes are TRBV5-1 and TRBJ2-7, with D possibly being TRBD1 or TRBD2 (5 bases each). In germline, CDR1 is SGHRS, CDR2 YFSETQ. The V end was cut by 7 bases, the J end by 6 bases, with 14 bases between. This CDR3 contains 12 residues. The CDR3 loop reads CASSGTSAEQYF. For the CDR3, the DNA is TGCGCCAGCTCGGGGACGTCTGCCGAGCAGTACTTC.

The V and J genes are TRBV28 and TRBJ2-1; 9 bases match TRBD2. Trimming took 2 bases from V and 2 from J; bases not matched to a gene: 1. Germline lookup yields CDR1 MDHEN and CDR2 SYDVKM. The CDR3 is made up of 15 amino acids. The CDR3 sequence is CASSLIAGAYNEQFF. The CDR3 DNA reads TGTGCCAGCAGTTTAATAGCGGGGGCCTACAATGAGCAGTTCTTC.

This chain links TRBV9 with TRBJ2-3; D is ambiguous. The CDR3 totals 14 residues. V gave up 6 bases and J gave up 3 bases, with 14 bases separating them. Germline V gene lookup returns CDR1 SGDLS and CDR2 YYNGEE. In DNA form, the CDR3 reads TGTGCCAGCAACCCGCGGCATGGGACAGATACGCAGTATTTT. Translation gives CASNPRHGTDTQYF.

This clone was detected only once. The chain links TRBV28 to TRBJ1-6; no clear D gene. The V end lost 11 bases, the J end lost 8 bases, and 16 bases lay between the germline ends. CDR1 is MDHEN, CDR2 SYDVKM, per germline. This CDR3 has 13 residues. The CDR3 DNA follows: TGTGCCGCACGAGGGCGAGGAGATTCACCCCTCCACTTT. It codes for CAARGRGDSPLHF.

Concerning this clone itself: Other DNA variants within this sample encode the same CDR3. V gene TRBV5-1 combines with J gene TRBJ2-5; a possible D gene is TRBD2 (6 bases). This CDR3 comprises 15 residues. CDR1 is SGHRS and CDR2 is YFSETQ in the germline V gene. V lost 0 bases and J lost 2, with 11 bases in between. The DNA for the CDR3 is TGCGCCAGCAGCTTGGCTCCGGAGGGGCAAGAGACCCAGTACTTC. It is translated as CASSLAPEGQETQYF.

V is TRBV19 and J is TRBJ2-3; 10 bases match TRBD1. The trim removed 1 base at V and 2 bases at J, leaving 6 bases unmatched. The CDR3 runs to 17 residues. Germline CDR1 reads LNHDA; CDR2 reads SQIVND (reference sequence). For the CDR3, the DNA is TGTGCCAGTAGTATAGGACAGGGGGCCGACACCACAGATACGCAGTATTTT. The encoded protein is CASSIGQGADTTDTQYF.

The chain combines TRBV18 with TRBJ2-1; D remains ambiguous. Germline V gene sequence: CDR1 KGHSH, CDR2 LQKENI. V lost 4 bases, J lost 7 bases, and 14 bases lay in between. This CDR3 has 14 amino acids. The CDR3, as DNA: TGTGCCAGCTCACTTCTCCACATGGGAAATGAGCAGTTCTTC. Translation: CASSLLHMGNEQFF.

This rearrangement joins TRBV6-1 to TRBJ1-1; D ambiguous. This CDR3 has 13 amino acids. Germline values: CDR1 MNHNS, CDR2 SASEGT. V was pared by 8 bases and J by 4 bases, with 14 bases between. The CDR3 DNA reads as TGTGCCAGCGGGAGGCAGTTCAGCACTGAAGCTTTCTTT. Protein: CASGRQFSTEAFF.

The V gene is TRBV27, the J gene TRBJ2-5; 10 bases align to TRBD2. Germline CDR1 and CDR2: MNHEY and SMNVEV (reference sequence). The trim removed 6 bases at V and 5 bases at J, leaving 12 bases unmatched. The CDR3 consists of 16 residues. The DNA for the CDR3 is TGTGCCAGCAGGCCCAGCGGGAGGGGACCTCTGGAGACCCAGTACTTC. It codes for CASRPSGRGPLETQYF.

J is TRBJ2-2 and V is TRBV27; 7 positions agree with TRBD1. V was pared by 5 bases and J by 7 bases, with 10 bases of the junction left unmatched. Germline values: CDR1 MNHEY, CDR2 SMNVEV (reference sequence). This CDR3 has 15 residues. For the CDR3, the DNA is TGTGCCAGCAGTCTGTGGGACAGCCTCGGCGGGGAGCTGTTTTTT. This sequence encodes CASSLWDSLGGELFF.

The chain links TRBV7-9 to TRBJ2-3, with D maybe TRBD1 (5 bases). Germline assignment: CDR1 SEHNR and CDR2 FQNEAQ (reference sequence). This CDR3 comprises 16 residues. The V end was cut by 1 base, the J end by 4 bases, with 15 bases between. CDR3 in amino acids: CASSLEGQASADTQYF. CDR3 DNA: TGTGCCAGCAGCTTAGAGGGGCAGGCCTCGGCAGATACGCAGTATTTT.

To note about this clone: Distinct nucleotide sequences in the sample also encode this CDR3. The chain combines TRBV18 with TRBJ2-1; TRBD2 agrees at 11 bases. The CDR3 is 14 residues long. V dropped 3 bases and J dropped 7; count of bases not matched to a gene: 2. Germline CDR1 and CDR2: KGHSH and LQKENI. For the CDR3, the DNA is TGTGCCAGCTCACCCACTAGCGGGGGAAATGAGCAGTTCTTC. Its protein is CASSPTSGGNEQFF.

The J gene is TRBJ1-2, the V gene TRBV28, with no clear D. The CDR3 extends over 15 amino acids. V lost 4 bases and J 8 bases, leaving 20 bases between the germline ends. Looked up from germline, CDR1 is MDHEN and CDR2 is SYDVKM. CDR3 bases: TGTGCCAGCAGTTCCCAAGGACGGCCGAACTGGGGCTACACCTTC. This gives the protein CASSSQGRPNWGYTF.

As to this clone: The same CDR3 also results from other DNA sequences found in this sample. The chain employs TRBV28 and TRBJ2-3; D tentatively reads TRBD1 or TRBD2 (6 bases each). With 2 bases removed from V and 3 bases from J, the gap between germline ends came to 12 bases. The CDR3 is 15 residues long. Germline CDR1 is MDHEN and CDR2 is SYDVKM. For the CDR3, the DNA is TGTGCCAGCAGTTTAGGAGGGGGTCGGACAGATACGCAGTATTTT. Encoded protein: CASSLGGGRTDTQYF. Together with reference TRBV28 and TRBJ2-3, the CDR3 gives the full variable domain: DVKVTQSSRYLVKRTGEKVFLECVQDMDHENMFWYRQDPGLGLRLIYFSYDVKMKEKGDIPEGYSVSREKKERFSLILESASTNQTSMYLCASSLGGGRTDTQYFGPGTRLTVL.

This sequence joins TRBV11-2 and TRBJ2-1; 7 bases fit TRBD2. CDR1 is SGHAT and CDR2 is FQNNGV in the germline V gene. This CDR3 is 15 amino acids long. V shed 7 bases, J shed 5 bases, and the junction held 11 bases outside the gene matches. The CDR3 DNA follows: TGTGCCAGCACTCGGGAGGCTAGCGCAAACAATGAGCAGTTCTTC. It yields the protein CASTREASANNEQFF.

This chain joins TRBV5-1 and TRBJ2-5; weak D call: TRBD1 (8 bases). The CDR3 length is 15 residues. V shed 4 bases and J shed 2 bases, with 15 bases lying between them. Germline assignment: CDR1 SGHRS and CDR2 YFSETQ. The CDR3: CASSTGGTTQETQYF. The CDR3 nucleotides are TGCGCCAGCAGCACAGGGGGGACTACACAAGAGACCCAGTACTTC.

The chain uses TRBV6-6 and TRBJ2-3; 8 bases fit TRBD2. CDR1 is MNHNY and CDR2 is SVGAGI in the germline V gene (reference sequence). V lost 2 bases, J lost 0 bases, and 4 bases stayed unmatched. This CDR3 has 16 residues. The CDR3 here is CASSYLAGSSTDTQYF. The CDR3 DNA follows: TGTGCCAGCAGTTACCTAGCGGGCTCTAGCACAGATACGCAGTATTTT.

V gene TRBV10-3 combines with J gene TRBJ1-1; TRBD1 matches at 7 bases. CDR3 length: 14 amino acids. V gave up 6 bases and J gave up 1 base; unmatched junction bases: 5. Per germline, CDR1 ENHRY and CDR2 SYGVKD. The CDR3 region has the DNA TGTGCCATCAGGGGCAGGGGGGAGAACACTGAAGCTTTCTTT. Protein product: CAIRGRGENTEAFF.

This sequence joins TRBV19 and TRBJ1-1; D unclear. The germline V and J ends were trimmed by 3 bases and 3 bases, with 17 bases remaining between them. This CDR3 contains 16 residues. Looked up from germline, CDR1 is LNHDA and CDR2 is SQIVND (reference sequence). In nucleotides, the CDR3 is TGTGCCAGTAGTATCCAGCGGCGGCTCCGGGACACTGAAGCTTTCTTT. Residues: CASSIQRRLRDTEAFF.

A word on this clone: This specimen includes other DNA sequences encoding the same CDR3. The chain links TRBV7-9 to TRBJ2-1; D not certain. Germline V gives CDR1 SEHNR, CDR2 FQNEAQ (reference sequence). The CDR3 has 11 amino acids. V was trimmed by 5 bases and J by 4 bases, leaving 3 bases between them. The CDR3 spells CASSPYNEQFF. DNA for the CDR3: TGTGCCAGCAGCCCATACAATGAGCAGTTCTTC. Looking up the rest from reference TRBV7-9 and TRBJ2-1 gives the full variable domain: DTGVSQNPRHKITKRGQNVTFRCDPISEHNRLYWYRQTLGQGPEFLTYFQNEAQLEKSRLLSDRFSAERPKGSFSTLEIQRTEQGDSAMYLCASSPYNEQFFGPGTRLTVL.

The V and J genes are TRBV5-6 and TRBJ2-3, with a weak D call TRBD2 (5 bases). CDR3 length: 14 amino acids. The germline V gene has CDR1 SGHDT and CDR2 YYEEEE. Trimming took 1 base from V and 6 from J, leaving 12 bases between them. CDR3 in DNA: TGTGCCAGCAGCTTGAACGGGATTGGGGATACGCAGTATTTT. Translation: CASSLNGIGDTQYF.

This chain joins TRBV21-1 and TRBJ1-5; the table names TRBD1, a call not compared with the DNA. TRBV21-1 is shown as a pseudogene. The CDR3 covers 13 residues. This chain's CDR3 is CASSGTGRQPQHF. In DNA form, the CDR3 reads TGTGCCAGCAGCGGGACAGGGCGTCAGCCCCAGCATTTT.

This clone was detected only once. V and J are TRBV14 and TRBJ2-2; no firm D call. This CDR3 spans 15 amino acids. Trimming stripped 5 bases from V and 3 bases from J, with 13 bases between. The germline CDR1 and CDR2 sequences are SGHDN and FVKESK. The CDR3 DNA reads TGTGCCAGCAGCTTCCTAGGACGGGACACCGGGGAGCTGTTTTTT. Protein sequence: CASSFLGRDTGELFF.